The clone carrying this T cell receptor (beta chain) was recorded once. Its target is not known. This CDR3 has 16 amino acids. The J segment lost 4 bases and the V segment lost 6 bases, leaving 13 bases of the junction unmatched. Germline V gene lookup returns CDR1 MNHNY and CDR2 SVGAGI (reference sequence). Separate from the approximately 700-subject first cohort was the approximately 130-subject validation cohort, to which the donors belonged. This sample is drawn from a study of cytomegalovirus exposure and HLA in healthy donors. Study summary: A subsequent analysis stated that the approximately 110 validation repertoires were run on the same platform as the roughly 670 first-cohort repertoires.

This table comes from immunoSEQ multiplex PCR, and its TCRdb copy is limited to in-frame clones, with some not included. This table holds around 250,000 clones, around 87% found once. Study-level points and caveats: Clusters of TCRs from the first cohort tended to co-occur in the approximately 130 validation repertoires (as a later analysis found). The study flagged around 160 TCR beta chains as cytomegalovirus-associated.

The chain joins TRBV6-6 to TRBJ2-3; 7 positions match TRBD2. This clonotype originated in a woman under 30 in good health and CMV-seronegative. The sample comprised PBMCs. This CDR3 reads CASSTTGGYTPDTQYF. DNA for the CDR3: TGTGCCAGCAGCACTACGGGAGGATATACTCCAGATACGCAGTATTTT.